This T cell receptor (beta chain) was recorded in a study of T cells in localized non-small cell lung cancer. Study observations and caveats: Among the top 100 tumor clones, a median about 57 appeared in adjacent lung. The highest T cell clonality was in uninvolved adjacent lung, above tumor. Greater blood T cell density accompanied longer overall survival. Owing to sequencing of a solitary tumor region, heterogeneity cannot be discounted.

Profiling relied on immunoSEQ multiplex PCR, and the TCRdb table lists in-frame clones only, not all of them. There are 15,000 to 20,000 clones in the sample; roughly 90% occur only once, and about 1.2% lies in the top ten. Turning to this clone: Its target is unknown.

CDR3 length: 18 residues. Germline assignment: CDR1 LGHNT and CDR2 FRNRAP. V was shortened by 0 bases and J by 9 bases, with 24 bases between the two germline ends. This chain uses TRBV12-5 with TRBJ2-1; tentative D call: TRBD2 (8 bases). This clonotype originated in a woman between 35 and 70 years old with stage III lung adenocarcinoma. The sample was peripheral blood mononuclear cells, taken before any cancer treatment. DNA of the CDR3: TGTGCTAGTGGTTTGGTCTCGGGAGGGGGCAGGTCAAGGGCTGAGCAGTTCTTC. The encoded protein is CASGLVSGGGRSRAEQFF.